This TCR beta chain was observed in a study of cytomegalovirus exposure and HLA in healthy donors. With 4 bases removed from V and 4 bases from J, the gap between germline ends came to 14 bases. CDR1 is KGHSH, CDR2 LQKENI, per germline. The length of the CDR3 is 14 residues. Notes on the study in general: Sequencing depth across donors, presence/absence analyses assumed, was roughly uniform. Later work showed greater clonal expansion in HLA-associated TCR beta chains than in equally common others.

This clone has only a few counts. Its antigen is undetermined. The donors (healthy individuals) were bone marrow donors. Both 60 Vbeta primers and 13 Jbeta primers went into the PCR. Original handling: Some 10 million shared chains were among the approximately 76 million unique TCR beta chains that a later analysis counted. Using immunoSEQ multiplex PCR, the repertoire was profiled, and TCRdb retains in-frame clones only, with some absent. Clone size and V and J calls were adopted from that table, with D and trimming inferred from the DNA. Among around 130,000 clones listed, around 9% were seen once. The sample was PBMCs. This TCR came from a man in his forties or fifties in good health and CMV-seronegative. The chain carries TRBV18 and TRBJ2-7; maybe TRBD2 (6 bases). CDR3 region: CASSLGLAQYEQYF. CDR3 nucleotides: TGTGCCAGCTCACTGGGACTGGCCCAATACGAGCAGTACTTC.